Listed below are T cell receptor beta chains from one sample, sequenced in a study of T cell responses to AZD1222 COVID-19 vaccine. Profiled with immunoSEQ multiplex PCR; TCRdb holds only in-frame clones, not every one. There are about 120,000 clones in the sample; roughly nine tenths occur only once, and approximately 2.6% lies in the top ten. The starting material was peripheral blood, obtained 28 days after the second AZD1222 dose. The receptors derive from an adult who received the AZD1222 COVID-19 vaccine. CDR3s include the opening cysteine and the closing phenylalanine or tryptophan. The D gene is left open where the match is weak. The size entry is marked missing in some rows and otherwise reads once, few, many or a size class.

D gene	clone size	V gene	J gene	CDR3 DNA	CDR3 protein
.	once	TRBV30	TRBJ1-6	TGTGCCTGGAATTCTTTAGCATCTGGGGCCGGGTCACCCCTCCACTTT	CAWNSLASGAGSPLHF
TRBD1	.	TRBV28	TRBJ2-3	TGTGCCAGCAGTCAACAGGGGCCCAACACAGATACGCAGTATTTT	CASSQQGPNTDTQYF
.	.	TRBV6-2/TRBV6-3	TRBJ2-3	TGTGCCAGCAGTTACTCGGCGGGGAAAGGCACAGATACGCAGTATTTT	CASSYSAGKGTDTQYF
TRBD1	.	TRBV6-2/TRBV6-3	TRBJ2-5	TGTGCCAGCAGTCGTATCGACAGGGAACAAGAGACCCAGTACTTC	CASSRIDREQETQYF
.	.	TRBV18	TRBJ2-1	TGTGCCAGCTCACGAGGAGGTAGGGACAATGAGCAGTTCTTC	CASSRGGRDNEQFF
.	.	TRBV6-5	TRBJ1-5	TGTGCCAGCATTCCACAGGGATTACTGGGTCAGCCCCAGCATTTT	CASIPQGLLGQPQHF
.	.	TRBV18	TRBJ2-3	TGTGCCAGCTCACCACCGTACCGGAGCACAGATACGCAGTATTTT	CASSPPYRSTDTQYF
.	.	TRBV4-1	TRBJ1-1	TGCGCCAGCCGAGTGGGGCGAGTCACTGACACTGAAGCTTTCTTT	CASRVGRVTDTEAFF
.	few	TRBV2	TRBJ2-7	TGTGCCAGCAGTCGTCACCCGCGCGAGCAGTACTTC	CASSRHPREQYF
.	.	TRBV2	TRBJ1-1	TGTGCCAGCAGCGAGACTGGGATAGGAGCTTTCTTT	CASSETGIGAFF
.	.	TRBV7-8	TRBJ1-2	TGTGCCAGCAGCTTAGCGTCTTGGGGTCGTTATTATGGCTACACCTTC	CASSLASWGRYYGYTF
.	.	TRBV5-1	TRBJ2-3	TGCGCCAGCAGCTTGTCTCTCGACAGTTTTAGCACAGATACGCAGTATTTT	CASSLSLDSFSTDTQYF
TRBD1	.	TRBV19	TRBJ1-5	TGTGCCAGTAGTATCCACAGGGGGAGCAATCAGCCCCAGCATTTT	CASSIHRGSNQPQHF
TRBD2	.	TRBV28	TRBJ2-2	TGTGCCAGCAGTTTCCTCCTAGCGGGGGTCCTAGTAAACACCGGGGAGCTGTTTTTT	CASSFLLAGVLVNTGELFF
.	.	TRBV28	TRBJ1-1	TGTGCCAGCAGCCCAATGAGGGGCACGAACACTGAAGCTTTCTTT	CASSPMRGTNTEAFF
.	.	TRBV10-1	TRBJ2-5	TGCCCCCCCGCAAGGGATGAGACCCAGTACTTC	CPPARDETQYF
.	.	TRBV7-6	TRBJ2-1	TGTGCCAGCAGCTTAGCCCCCTCTGATCCATATGAGCAGTTCTTC	CASSLAPSDPYEQFF
TRBD1	.	TRBV5-1	TRBJ1-1	TGCGCCAGCAGCTTAGCTACAGGGGGCTCTACTGAAGCTTTCTTT	CASSLATGGSTEAFF
.	.	TRBV6-2/TRBV6-3	TRBJ1-4	TGTGCCAGCAGCACCACTTCACACCGACGCGGTGAAAAACTGTTTTTT	CASSTTSHRRGEKLFF
.	.	TRBV7-9	TRBJ1-1	TGTGCCAGCAGCCGAGGTGGGCGGGGGGACACTGAAGCTTTCTTT	CASSRGGRGDTEAFF
.	.	TRBV5-4	TRBJ1-1	TGTGCCAGCAGCTTAGGACAGAAACTTTCGAACACTGAAGCTTTCTTT	CASSLGQKLSNTEAFF
.	.	TRBV24-1	TRBJ2-3	TGTGCCACCAGTGATTTGTCGGAACTTGATACGCAGTATTTT	CATSDLSELDTQYF
.	.	TRBV5-8	TRBJ1-1	TGTGCCAGCAGCTTGGCCTGGGGGGGCAGGAACACTGAAGCTTTCTTT	CASSLAWGGRNTEAFF
.	few	TRBV7-2	TRBJ1-5	TGTGCCAGCAGCTTAGTGGTAAATCAGCCCCAGCATTTT	CASSLVVNQPQHF
TRBD1	.	TRBV6-5	TRBJ1-2	TGTGCCAGCACTTGGGACAGAATAGATGGCTACACCTTC	CASTWDRIDGYTF
.	.	TRBV27	TRBJ1-1	TGTGCCAGCAGTCCCCCCCGAGGGGAGGGGATCACTGAAGCTTTCTTT	CASSPPRGEGITEAFF
.	few	TRBV7-9	TRBJ1-2	TGTGCCAGCAGCACAAGACAGAGCGGGTATGGCTACACCTTC	CASSTRQSGYGYTF
TRBD1	once	TRBV7-8	TRBJ1-1	TGTGCCAGCAGCTACCACAGGGGAGTGAACACTGAAGCTTTCTTT	CASSYHRGVNTEAFF
.	.	TRBV2	TRBJ1-5	TGTGCCAGCAGTGAAGGGGCCGTCCCCGGTCAGCCCCAGCATTTT	CASSEGAVPGQPQHF
.	.	TRBV28	TRBJ2-2	TGTGCCAGCAGTTTGGCGGGTACCGGGGAGCTGTTTTTT	CASSLAGTGELFF
.	.	TRBV14	TRBJ1-2	TGTGCCAGCAGCCAACAGTCGGACTATGGCTACACCTTC	CASSQQSDYGYTF
.	.	TRBV5-5	TRBJ2-2	TGTGCCAGCAGCCCGTCGGCGGGGCGAACCGGGGAGCTGTTTTTT	CASSPSAGRTGELFF
TRBD1	.	TRBV9	TRBJ1-2	TGTGCCAGCAGCGTCGGCACAGGGGGGGCGGGCTACACCTTC	CASSVGTGGAGYTF
.	.	TRBV6-4	TRBJ1-1	TGTGCCAGCAGTGCTTCCGTGAACACTGAAGCTTTCTTT	CASSASVNTEAFF
.	.	TRBV10-1	TRBJ1-5	TGCGCCAGCAGGTTCTCTGGGACGTTGAGACAGCCCCAGCATTTT	CASRFSGTLRQPQHF
.	.	TRBV10-3	TRBJ2-6	TGTGCCATCACCGCGTCCGGGGCCAACGTCCTGACTTTC	CAITASGANVLTF
.	.	TRBV2	TRBJ1-2	TGTGCCAGGAGGGAAACAGTCTATGGCTACACCTTC	CARRETVYGYTF
.	.	TRBV19	TRBJ1-3	TGTGCCAGTAGTAAGGGGACTACTGGAAACACCATATATTTT	CASSKGTTGNTIYF
.	.	TRBV10-3	TRBJ1-1	TGTGCCATCAGTGAGCTGGTTGGGACGGATGAAGCTTTCTTT	CAISELVGTDEAFF
.	once	TRBV2	TRBJ1-4	TGTGCCAGCGGAAAGTGGAAGGCTAATGAAAAACTGTTTTTT	CASGKWKANEKLFF
TRBD1	.	TRBV6-5	TRBJ1-2	TGTGCCAGCAGTTACTCTCGGACAGGGAGCGCTGGCTACACCTTC	CASSYSRTGSAGYTF
.	.	TRBV9	TRBJ2-7	TGTGCCAGCAGCGACGCCCCCGGGAACGAGCAGTACTTC	CASSDAPGNEQYF
.	.	TRBV19	TRBJ2-3	TGTGCCAGTAGTATCCAGGATACGGGGGATACGCAGTATTTT	CASSIQDTGDTQYF
.	once	TRBV4-3	TRBJ1-2	TGCGCCAGCAGCCAAGACAGGGGAGGTTACGGCTACACCTTC	CASSQDRGGYGYTF
.	.	TRBV30	TRBJ1-2	TGTGCCTGGAGGTCAGGGGAGTATGGCTACACCTTC	CAWRSGEYGYTF
.	.	TRBV6-5	TRBJ2-7	TGTGCCAGCAGTTACGGGCAGGGAAGGGGTGAGCAGTACTTC	CASSYGQGRGEQYF
TRBD1	.	TRBV29-1	TRBJ1-3	TGCAGCGTGGCCGAGACAGGGTCTGGAAACACCATATATTTT	CSVAETGSGNTIYF
TRBD2	.	TRBV7-2	TRBJ2-3	TGTGCCAGCAGCTTAAGACTAGCGGGGAGTGCAGATACGCAGTATTTT	CASSLRLAGSADTQYF
TRBD1	.	TRBV29-1	TRBJ1-2	TGCAGCGCCCTGAATCCTGACAGGGGAGGGTACACCTTC	CSALNPDRGGYTF
TRBD1	.	TRBV30	TRBJ1-1	TGTGCCTGGAGTCGAAGTTACAGGGGATCGGCTTTCTTT	CAWSRSYRGSAFF
TRBD1	once	TRBV19	TRBJ1-1	TGTGCCAGTAGCACGGACAGGGGCGGCACTGAAGCTTTCTTT	CASSTDRGGTEAFF
.	.	TRBV18	TRBJ1-4	TGTGCCAGCTCACCACAGGGGTCAACTAATGAAAAACTGTTTTTT	CASSPQGSTNEKLFF
TRBD1	.	TRBV7-9	TRBJ1-1	TGTGCCAGCAGCCCAGGGGGGAACACTGAAGCTTTCTTT	CASSPGGNTEAFF
.	.	TRBV19	TRBJ1-5	TGTGCCAGTAATCGATTACTCGGCAATCAGCCCCAGCATTTT	CASNRLLGNQPQHF
TRBD1	once	TRBV2	TRBJ1-1	TGTGCCAGCAGATTGGACAGGGACACTGAAGCTTTCTTT	CASRLDRDTEAFF
TRBD2	.	TRBV29-1	TRBJ2-5	TGCAGCGTTGAAGCGGGGGGGCAAGAGACCCAGTACTTC	CSVEAGGQETQYF
.	.	TRBV7-8	TRBJ2-3	TGTGCCAGCAGCTTCGGAACACGACAGGCCCCACCTGGTACGCAGTATTTT	CASSFGTRQAPPGTQYF